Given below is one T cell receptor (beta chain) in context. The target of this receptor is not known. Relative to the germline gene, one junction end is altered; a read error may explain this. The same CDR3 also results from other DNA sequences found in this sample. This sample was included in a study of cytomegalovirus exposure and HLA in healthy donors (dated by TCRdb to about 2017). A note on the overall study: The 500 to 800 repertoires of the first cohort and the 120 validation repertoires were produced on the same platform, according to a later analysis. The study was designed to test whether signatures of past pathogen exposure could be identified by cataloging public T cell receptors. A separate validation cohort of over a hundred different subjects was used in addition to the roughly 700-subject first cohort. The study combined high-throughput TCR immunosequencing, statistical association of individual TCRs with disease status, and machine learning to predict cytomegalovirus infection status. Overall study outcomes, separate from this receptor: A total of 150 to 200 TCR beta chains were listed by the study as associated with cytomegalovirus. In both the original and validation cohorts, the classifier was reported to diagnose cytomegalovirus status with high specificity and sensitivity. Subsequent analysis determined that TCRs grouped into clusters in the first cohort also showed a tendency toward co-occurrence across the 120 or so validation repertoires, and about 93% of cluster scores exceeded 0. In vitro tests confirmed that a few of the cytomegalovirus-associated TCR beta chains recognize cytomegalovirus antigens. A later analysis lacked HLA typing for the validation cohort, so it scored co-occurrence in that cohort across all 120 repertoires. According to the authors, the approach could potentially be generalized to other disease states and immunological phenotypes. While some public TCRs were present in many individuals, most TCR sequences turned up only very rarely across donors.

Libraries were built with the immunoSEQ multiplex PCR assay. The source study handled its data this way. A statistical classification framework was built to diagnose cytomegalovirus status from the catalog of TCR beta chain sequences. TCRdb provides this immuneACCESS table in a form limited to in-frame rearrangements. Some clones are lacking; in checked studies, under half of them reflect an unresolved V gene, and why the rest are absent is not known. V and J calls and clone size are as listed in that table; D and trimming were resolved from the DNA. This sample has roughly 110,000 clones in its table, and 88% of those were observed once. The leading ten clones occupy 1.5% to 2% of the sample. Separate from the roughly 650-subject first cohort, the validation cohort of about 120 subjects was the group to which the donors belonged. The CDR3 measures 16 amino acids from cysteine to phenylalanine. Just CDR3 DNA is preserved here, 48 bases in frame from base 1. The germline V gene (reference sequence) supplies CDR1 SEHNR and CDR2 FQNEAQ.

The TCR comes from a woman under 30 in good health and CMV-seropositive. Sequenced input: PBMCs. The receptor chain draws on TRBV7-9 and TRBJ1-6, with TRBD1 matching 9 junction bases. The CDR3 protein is CASSSTDRGYNSPLHF. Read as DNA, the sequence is TGTGCCAGCAGCTCGACGGACAGGGGATATAATTCACCTCTCCACTTT.